This is a list of T cell receptor beta chains from one sample in a study of a mutant IDH1 vaccine in newly diagnosed glioma. Their antigens are not known. Generated by immunoSEQ multiplex PCR, the TCRdb table keeps only in-frame clones and is missing some. Of 70,000 to 95,000 clones detected, around 85% appear once; the ten largest clones hold roughly 0.81%. Sequenced material: PBMCs, taken from a glioma patient whose treatment included an IDH1 peptide vaccine. These receptors were taken from a woman aged 50 to 60 with glioma. CDR3s include the opening cysteine and the closing phenylalanine or tryptophan. Not all rows give a size; the values are once, few, many and, for expanded clones, a class.

size,V,CDR3
NA,TRBV6-6,CASSYSGGARQPQHF
NA,TRBV15,CATSRDRGQGIGELFF
once,TRBV7-7,CASSLPGLAGGPLAGELFF
NA,TRBV6-5,CASSNTGGAGQPQHF
NA,TRBV6-4,CASTLMDLNSYNEQFF
NA,TRBV5-1,CASSIGTGGEQYF
once,TRBV9,CASSPVAGAPYEQYF
NA,TRBV19,CASRPGGSQSYNEQFF
NA,TRBV4-1,CASSQDSSLGEQYF
NA,TRBV2,CASSQAYEQYF
NA,TRBV5-1,CASSRSPGQGAGKTQYF
NA,TRBV19,CASSRAGETQYF
NA,TRBV28,CASSLGIGQPQHF
NA,TRBV5-1,CASSTGLAPYYEQYF
NA,TRBV7-3,CASSPDSNQPQHF
NA,TRBV19,CASRNRRSGTDTQYF
NA,TRBV5-1,CASSSSVGRYNEQFF
NA,TRBV29-1,CSVEPGQGAEDTQYF
NA,TRBV29-1,CSVVRAETQYF
NA,TRBV4-1,CASSQGVQGPGELFF
NA,TRBV7-9,CASTIQETQYF
NA,TRBV10-2,CASRGLSSGNTIYF
NA,TRBV9,CASSVGGDYYEQYF
NA,TRBV19,CASRVAGGHEQYF
NA,TRBV29-1,CSVGLDSYNEQFF
many,TRBV7-7,CASGDGPSGANVLTF
few,TRBV7-3,CASSSTGTANEQYF
NA,TRBV6-4,CASGRGQDQPQHF
NA,TRBV9,CASSPTGTGTGTQYF
NA,TRBV28,CASSRGLASEQYF
NA,TRBV29-1,CSVGGVPRNEQFF
NA,TRBV11-2,CASRSNAEAFF
once,TRBV6-5,CASSYSRVTNEKLFF
NA,TRBV2,CASRGDYNEQFF
NA,TRBV10-3,CAIRPEYNEQFF
NA,TRBV7-8,CASTETSGADTQYF
NA,TRBV6-6,CASSYSGTTPEAFF
NA,TRBV5-1,CASSVPRDGTEAFF
NA,TRBV6-1,CASSEAIAGVGNEQFF
NA,TRBV11-2,CASSPGQTTNEKLFF
NA,TRBV21-1,CASSPGGRGETQYF
NA,TRBV4-1,CASSQVLTSGTYEQYF
NA,TRBV7-3,CASSPSITDTQYF
NA,TRBV28,CASNWGFHSYEQYF
NA,TRBV18,CASSPDGNSNQPQHF
NA,TRBV19,CASSEGETQYF
NA,TRBV6-5,CASSYSGQLGQPQHF
NA,TRBV11-2,CASSSRLAGDEQYF
NA,TRBV10-2,CASRQTSPYEQYF
NA,TRBV5-1,CASSLESASTEAFF
NA,TRBV7-7,CASSLERGPYNEQFF
NA,TRBV4-1,CASSQDTGNTEAFF
NA,TRBV20-1,CSANRGTEAFF
NA,TRBV7-9,CASSLGTGDGNTIYF
NA,TRBV19,CASRRDTNNEQFF
NA,TRBV18,CASSPGGQVGEGYTF
NA,TRBV5-4,CASSTTISYGYTF